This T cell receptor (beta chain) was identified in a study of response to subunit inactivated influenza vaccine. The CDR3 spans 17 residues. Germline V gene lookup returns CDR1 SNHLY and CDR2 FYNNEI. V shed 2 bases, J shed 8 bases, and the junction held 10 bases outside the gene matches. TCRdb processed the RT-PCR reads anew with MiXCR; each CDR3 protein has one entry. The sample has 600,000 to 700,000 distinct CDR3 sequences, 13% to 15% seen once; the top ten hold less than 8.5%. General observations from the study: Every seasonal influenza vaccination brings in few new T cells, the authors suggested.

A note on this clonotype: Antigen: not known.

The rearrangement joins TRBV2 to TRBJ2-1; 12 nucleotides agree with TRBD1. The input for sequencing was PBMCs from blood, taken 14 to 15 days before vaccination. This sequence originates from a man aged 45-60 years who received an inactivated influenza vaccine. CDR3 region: CASSERAGTGGADEQFF. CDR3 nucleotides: TGTGCCAGCAGTGAACGGGCCGGGACAGGGGGCGCGGATGAGCAGTTCTTC.